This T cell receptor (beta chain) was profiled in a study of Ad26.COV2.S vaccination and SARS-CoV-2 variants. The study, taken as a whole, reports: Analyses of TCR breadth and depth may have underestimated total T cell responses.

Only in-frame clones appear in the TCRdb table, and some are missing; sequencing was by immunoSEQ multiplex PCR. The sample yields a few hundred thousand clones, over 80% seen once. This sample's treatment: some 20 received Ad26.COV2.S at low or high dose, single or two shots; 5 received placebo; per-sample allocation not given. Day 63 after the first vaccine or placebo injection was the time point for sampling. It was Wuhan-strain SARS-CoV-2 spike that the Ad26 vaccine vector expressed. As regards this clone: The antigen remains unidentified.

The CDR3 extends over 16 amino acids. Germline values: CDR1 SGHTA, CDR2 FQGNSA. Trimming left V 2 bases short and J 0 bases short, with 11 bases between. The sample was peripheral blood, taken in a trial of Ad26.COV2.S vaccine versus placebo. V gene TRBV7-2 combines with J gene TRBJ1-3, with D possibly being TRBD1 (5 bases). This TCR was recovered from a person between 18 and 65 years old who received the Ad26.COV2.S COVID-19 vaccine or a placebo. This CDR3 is CASSLKPGLSGNTIYF. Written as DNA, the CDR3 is TGTGCCAGCAGCTTAAAACCGGGGCTCTCTGGAAACACCATATATTTT.